The 20 T cell receptor beta chains below come from one sample, sequenced in a study of T cell repertoires and HLA-DP antigens. The antigens for these receptors are not known. Repertoires were generated with immunoSEQ multiplex PCR, while TCRdb's copy carries only in-frame clones and drops some. The profile shows around 100,000 clones, 80% to 95% of them singletons. Sequenced: CD4+ T cells from PBMCs. All receptors derive from a woman between 18 and 29 years old in good health and CMV-seronegative.

CDR3 loop: CASSKSRGATNEKLFF. CDR3 in DNA: TGTGCCAGCAGCAAGAGCAGAGGTGCAACTAATGAAAAACTGTTTTTT. The V call is TRBV9, the J call TRBJ1-4; D is uncertain. V was cut by 4 bases and J by 0 bases, with 13 bases left in between. In germline, CDR1 is SGDLS, CDR2 YYNGEE. This CDR3 has 16 residues.

Remarks on this clone: The same CDR3 can be traced to other DNA sequences in this sample. The CDR3 is CASSVGGETGELFF. CDR3 DNA: TGTGCCAGCAGCGTAGGCGGGGAAACCGGGGAGCTGTTTTTT. The rearrangement links TRBV9 to TRBJ2-2; possibly TRBD2 for D (6 bases). V gave up 0 bases and J gave up 5 bases, with 8 bases separating them. The CDR3 is 14 residues long. CDR1 SGDLS and CDR2 YYNGEE come from the germline V gene.

The chain employs TRBV2 and TRBJ1-5; tentative D call: TRBD1 (5 bases). The germline V and J ends were trimmed by 3 bases and 6 bases, with 12 bases remaining between them. Germline V CDR1 and CDR2: SNHLY, FYNNEI. The CDR3 loop spans 14 amino acids. The CDR3 spells CASSEDTRSQPQHF. The CDR3 DNA reads as TGTGCCAGCAGTGAGGACACCCGCAGTCAGCCCCAGCATTTT.

The chain carries TRBV19 and TRBJ2-1; D might be TRBD2 (9 bases). The V gene's germline CDR1 is LNHDA and CDR2 SQIVND (reference sequence). V gave up 3 bases and J gave up 6 bases, with 21 bases separating them. This CDR3 has 17 amino acids. The DNA for the CDR3 is TGTGCCAGTAGTATCCTCTCTGCTAGCGGGACAGGCAATGAGCAGTTCTTC. Its translation is CASSILSASGTGNEQFF.

This chain links TRBV28 with TRBJ2-1, with TRBD2 matching over 12 bases. Germline lookup yields CDR1 MDHEN and CDR2 SYDVKM. The V gene end was trimmed by 5 bases and the J gene end by 10 bases; junction bases not matched to a gene: 18. This CDR3 comprises 18 residues. This CDR3 reads CASSQHPQTSGRKSEQFF. In nucleotides, the CDR3 is TGTGCCAGCAGTCAGCATCCTCAGACTAGCGGGAGAAAATCGGAGCAGTTCTTC.

The V call is TRBV6-6, the J call TRBJ2-2; TRBD1 aligns across 10 bases. After removal of 6 bases from V and 4 bases from J, the junction contained 8 bases not matched to a gene. The CDR3 extends over 16 amino acids. Germline V gene sequence: CDR1 MNHNY, CDR2 SVGAGI (reference sequence). The CDR3 spells CASRTDRGQFTGELFF. For the CDR3, the DNA is TGTGCCAGCAGGACAGACAGGGGGCAGTTCACCGGGGAGCTGTTTTTT.

The chain couples TRBV11-2 to TRBJ1-2, with D perhaps matching TRBD1 (6 bases). The germline gives CDR1 SGHAT, CDR2 FQNNGV. Trimming took 6 bases from V and 4 from J, leaving 15 bases between them. There are 14 residues in the CDR3. The CDR3 is CASRPPGAGYGYTF. The CDR3 bases are TGTGCCAGCAGACCCCCGGGGGCTGGCTATGGCTACACCTTC. The complete variable domain, with remaining parts taken from reference TRBV11-2 and TRBJ1-2, reads EAGVAQSPRYKIIEKRQSVAFWCNPISGHATLYWYQQILGQGPKLLIQFQNNGVVDDSQLPKDRFSAERLKGVDSTLKIQPAKLEDSAVYLCASRPPGAGYGYTFGSGTRLTVV.

This rearrangement joins TRBV27 to TRBJ1-1; D is uncertain. Deletions cut 5 bases from V and 11 bases from J, with 15 bases between. CDR3 length: 12 amino acids. CDR1 is MNHEY, CDR2 SMNVEV, per germline (reference sequence). CDR3 protein: CASSTPGGVAFF. CDR3 in DNA: TGTGCCAGCAGTACGCCAGGAGGTGTGGCTTTCTTT.

The chain employs TRBV19 and TRBJ2-1, with 11 nucleotides matching TRBD2. Germline V gene lookup returns CDR1 LNHDA and CDR2 SQIVND (reference sequence). The CDR3 runs to 14 residues. J was trimmed by 7 bases and V by 9 bases; bases with no gene match: 8. DNA of the CDR3: TGTGCCAGCGCGACTAGCGGGATAACTAATGAGCAGTTCTTC. As protein: CASATSGITNEQFF.

The genes are TRBV19 and TRBJ1-2; D gene uncertain. The CDR3 runs to 13 residues. Trimming took 2 bases from V and 6 from J, leaving 10 bases between them. CDR1 LNHDA and CDR2 SQIVND come from the germline V gene (reference sequence). The CDR3 sequence is CASSIPIGDGYTF. CDR3 DNA sequence: TGTGCCAGTAGTATACCCATTGGTGATGGCTACACCTTC.

The chain employs TRBV18 and TRBJ1-5; 9 nucleotides agree with TRBD1. The V gene's germline CDR1 is KGHSH and CDR2 LQKENI. The length of the CDR3 is 15 residues. Unmatched junction bases numbered 4, after V lost 3 bases and J lost 4 bases. CDR3 region: CASSPGQGNNQPQHF. The CDR3 DNA reads as TGTGCCAGCTCACCGGGACAGGGTAATAATCAGCCCCAGCATTTT.

This clone was observed once. V usage is TRBV7-9 and J usage is TRBJ2-4, with 10 bases that match TRBD2. The CDR3 sequence is 15 residues long. Germline CDR1 SEHNR, CDR2 FQNEAQ (reference sequence). With V trimmed by 11 bases and J by 6 bases, 13 bases remained unmatched. The CDR3 loop is CAVRGLAGVGNIQYF. Written as DNA, the CDR3 is TGTGCCGTTCGGGGGCTAGCGGGAGTTGGAAACATTCAGTACTTC.

In its sample, this clone was seen once. The chain has TRBV7-3 and TRBJ1-1; D is unclear. There are 13 residues in the CDR3. CDR1 is SGHTA and CDR2 is FQGTGA in the germline V gene. The ends were cut back, 5 bases at V and 1 base at J, with 8 bases in the middle. The CDR3 protein is CASSHGRNTEAFF. The CDR3, as DNA: TGTGCCAGCAGCCACGGGAGGAACACTGAAGCTTTCTTT.

Comments on this clone: One end of the junction does not line up with germline, which may come from a read error. The chain couples TRBV7-7 to TRBJ2-1; TRBD2 agrees at 13 bases. Germline V gives CDR1 SSHAT, CDR2 FNYEAQ (reference sequence). This CDR3 contains 16 residues. The chain's CDR3 is CASSRSGLAGLNEQFF. CDR3 nucleotide sequence: TGTGCTAGCAGCAGGTCGGGACTAGCGGGATTGAATGAGCAGTTCTTC.

The V gene is TRBV19, the J gene TRBJ2-3, with a possible D match to TRBD2 (5 bases). Trimming shortened V by 3 bases and J by 1 base, and 11 bases separated the two germline ends. The CDR3 consists of 15 residues. Germline CDR1 and CDR2: LNHDA and SQIVND (reference sequence). The chain's CDR3 is CASSIALAGTDTQYF. As DNA, the CDR3 is TGTGCCAGTAGTATCGCGCTAGCAGGCACAGATACGCAGTATTTT. Full variable domain (outside the CDR3, taken from reference TRBV19 and TRBJ2-3): DGGITQSPKYLFRKEGQNVTLSCEQNLNHDAMYWYRQDPGQGLRLIYYSQIVNDFQKGDIAEGYSVSREKKESFPLTVTSAQKNPTAFYLCASSIALAGTDTQYFGPGTRLTVL.

This sequence joins TRBV27 and TRBJ2-7; possibly TRBD2 for D (7 bases). V was cut by 1 base and J by 0 bases, with 25 bases left in between. This CDR3 contains 20 residues. Looked up from germline, CDR1 is MNHEY and CDR2 is SMNVEV (reference sequence). The CDR3 sequence: CASSLWGGLRGAPYSYEQYF. The CDR3 region has the DNA TGTGCCAGCAGTTTATGGGGGGGGCTCAGGGGAGCGCCCTACTCCTACGAGCAGTACTTC.

This clone has just one count. The chain has TRBV21-1 and TRBJ2-7; TRBD2, the table's D call, lacks a check against the DNA. TRBV21-1 is annotated as a pseudogene. The CDR3 length is 20 residues. Here the CDR3 DNA reads TGTGCCAGCAGCAAAATAGGGCGGGGGGACAACTGCCTTTCGTCATACGAGCAGTACGTC. This sequence encodes CASSKIGRGDNCLSSYEQYV.

The chain employs TRBV5-6 and TRBJ2-1; tentative D call: TRBD1 (6 bases). Germline V CDR1 and CDR2: SGHDT, YYEEEE. This CDR3 region has 15 residues. V lost 5 bases, J lost 10 bases, and 22 bases lay in between. The CDR3 DNA reads TGTGCCAGCAGTCCCAAGGGGGTCAACCCCCACGAGCAGTTCTTC. Its translation is CASSPKGVNPHEQFF.

V is TRBV5-6 and J is TRBJ1-1, with unresolved D. This CDR3 region has 11 residues. The ends were cut back, 3 bases at V and 3 bases at J, with 3 bases in the middle. CDR1 and CDR2 from the germline V gene are SGHDT and YYEEEE. The CDR3 loop is CASSWDTEAFF. The CDR3 DNA follows: TGTGCCAGCAGCTGGGACACTGAAGCTTTCTTT.

V gene TRBV5-1 combines with J gene TRBJ1-1, with 7 bases lining up with TRBD1. Trimming at V came to 0 bases and at J to 4 bases, leaving 9 bases not matched to a gene. This CDR3 has 16 amino acids. Looked up from germline, CDR1 is SGHRS and CDR2 is YFSETQ. The DNA of the CDR3 is TGCGCCAGCAGCTTGGGGTCGCAGGGGGGGATCACTGAAGCTTTCTTT. Protein: CASSLGSQGGITEAFF.